These 20 T cell receptor beta chains share one sample of origin, sequenced in a study. Cells sorted as Tregs were CD4+, CD25+ and CD127-/low. TCRdb used MiXCR to reprocess the 5' RACE reads, holding one entry per CDR3 protein. The sample records some 9,200 distinct CDR3 sequences, 45% to 70% being singletons. Sequencing was performed on Tregs sorted from a lymph node. The receptor set was obtained from a female donor with breast cancer.

The chain uses TRBV20-1 and TRBJ1-2; D gene unclear. V lost 4 bases and J lost 5, with 11 bases in between. Germline values: CDR1 DFQATT, CDR2 SNEGSKA (reference sequence). The CDR3 is 12 residues long. CDR3 residues: CSATMDGYGYTF. CDR3 coding DNA: TGCAGTGCTACCATGGACGGATATGGCTACACCTTC.

A few counts support this clonotype. This chain uses TRBV5-1 with TRBJ1-2; D remains ambiguous. The CDR3 has 12 amino acids. Per the germline V gene, CDR1 is SGHRS and CDR2 is YFSETQ. Trimming stripped 0 bases from V and 8 bases from J, with 8 bases between. The CDR3 sequence: CASSLGEAGYTF. The CDR3 DNA reads TGCGCCAGCAGCTTGGGGGAAGCGGGCTACACCTTC.

V is TRBV20-1 and J is TRBJ2-1; 12 nucleotides align to TRBD2. The germline V gene encodes CDR1 DFQATT and CDR2 SNEGSKA (reference sequence). The CDR3 consists of 15 residues. Trimming removed 3 bases from V and 5 bases from J; junction bases left unmatched: 5. The CDR3 nucleotides read TGCAGTGCTAGTAGGGGACTAGCGGGTCACAATGAGCAGTTCTTC. The encoded protein is CSASRGLAGHNEQFF.

This clonotype was counted a few times. The chain joins TRBV5-1 to TRBJ2-2, with 10 bases identical to TRBD2. The V gene's germline CDR1 is SGHRS and CDR2 YFSETQ. The CDR3 sequence is 16 residues long. The V segment lost 4 bases and the J segment 7 bases; nucleotides outside the gene matches: 10. For the CDR3, the DNA is TGCGCCAGCAGCCACGCCGGGACTAGCGTTGGCGGGGAGCTGTTTTTT. Translation gives CASSHAGTSVGGELFF.

This clonotype was recorded only once. The rearrangement joins TRBV7-3 to TRBJ2-1; TRBD2 agrees at 7 bases. V lost 0 bases, J lost 7 bases, and 9 bases stayed unmatched. CDR3 length: 16 residues. Germline V gene lookup returns CDR1 SGHTA and CDR2 FQGTGA. The CDR3 is CASSLTGRTRVNEQFF. The CDR3 nucleotides read TGTGCCAGCAGCTTAACAGGCAGGACTAGAGTAAATGAGCAGTTCTTC. The full variable domain, rest sourced from reference TRBV7-3 and TRBJ2-1, is GAGVSQTPSNKVTEKGKYVELRCDPISGHTALYWYRQSLGQGPEFLIYFQGTGAADDSGLPNDRFFAVRPEGSVSTLKIQRTERGDSAVYLCASSLTGRTRVNEQFFGPGTRLTVL.

CDR3 DNA: TGTGCCAGCAGTTTCAGGGACCAAGAGACCCAGTACTTC. Translating it yields CASSFRDQETQYF. The chain combines TRBV12-3 or TRBV12-4 with TRBJ2-5, with D maybe TRBD1 (5 bases). The CDR3 contains 13 residues. V was trimmed by 3 bases and J by 0 bases, leaving 5 bases between them.

The CDR3 loop is CSATSSGLYNEQFF. The CDR3 coding sequence is TGCAGTGCCACGTCTAGCGGGCTCTACAATGAGCAGTTCTTC. The chain uses TRBV20-1 and TRBJ2-1, with 8 bases identical to TRBD2. CDR3 length equals 14 residues. Trimming cost V 6 bases and J 3 bases; bases outside gene matches: 7. The germline CDR1 and CDR2 sequences are DFQATT and SNEGSKA (reference sequence).

The rearrangement uses TRBV12-3 or TRBV12-4 and TRBJ2-1; no definite D call. Trimming stripped 7 bases from V and 9 bases from J, with 16 bases between. There are 13 residues in the CDR3. The CDR3 spells CASMETLDFEQFF. As DNA, the CDR3 is TGTGCCAGCATGGAGACATTGGATTTTGAGCAGTTCTTC.

V usage is TRBV6-5 and J usage is TRBJ2-1, with a weak D call TRBD2 (5 bases). CDR1 MNHEY and CDR2 SVGAGI come from the germline V gene. The CDR3 spans 15 residues. The ends were cut back, 2 bases at V and 9 bases at J, with 17 bases in the middle. CDR3 in amino acids: CASSYNLMAAGEQFF. DNA for the CDR3: TGTGCCAGCAGTTACAATCTGATGGCGGCGGGTGAGCAGTTCTTC.

The sample holds a few counts of this clonotype. The chain joins TRBV7-8 to TRBJ2-7; 9 bases fit TRBD1. Trimming at V came to 5 bases and at J to 10 bases, leaving 15 bases not matched to a gene. The CDR3 totals 15 residues. The V gene's germline CDR1 is SGHVS and CDR2 FQNEAQ. The CDR3, as DNA: TGTGCCAGCAGCCAAATGCGGGGACAGGGCCCCATTCAGTACGTC. It specifies CASSQMRGQGPIQYV.

The chain recombines TRBV7-2 with TRBJ1-4; weak D call: TRBD1 (5 bases). This CDR3 region has 15 residues. Germline V gives CDR1 SGHTA, CDR2 FQGNSA. The V and J ends lost 1 base and 6 bases respectively, with 12 bases between them. The CDR3 DNA sequence: TGTGCCAGCAGCTTAGATCCAGGGTGGGATGAAAAACTGTTTTTT. Translating it yields CASSLDPGWDEKLFF.

This clonotype has just a few counts. The chain uses TRBV20-1 and TRBJ2-5; TRBD1 agrees at 7 bases. From germline, CDR1 is DFQATT and CDR2 SNEGSKA (reference sequence). V lost 6 bases to trimming and J lost 1 base; unmatched junction nucleotides: 8. The CDR3 is 14 amino acids. The CDR3 region has the DNA TGCAGTGCCGCGAGGGGGCTAGCCCAAGAGACCCAGTACTTC. This gives the protein CSAARGLAQETQYF.

The chain links TRBV5-1 to TRBJ2-7, with 8 bases lining up with TRBD1. The V gene's germline CDR1 is SGHRS and CDR2 YFSETQ. V trimming: 2 bases; J trimming: 6 bases; junction bases outside the gene matches: 13. CDR3 size: 16 residues. The CDR3 loop is CASSFGGTGGLSEQYF. DNA of the CDR3: TGCGCCAGCAGCTTTGGTGGGACAGGCGGTCTTTCCGAGCAGTACTTC.

V and J are TRBV6-6 and TRBJ2-1; D might be TRBD1 (6 bases). CDR1 is MNHNY and CDR2 is SVGAGI in the germline V gene (reference sequence). This CDR3 region has 14 residues. Trimming left V 5 bases short and J 6 bases short, with 14 bases between. Here the CDR3 reads CASSNRVQGNEQFF. Written as DNA, the CDR3 is TGTGCCAGCAGTAACAGGGTTCAAGGCAATGAGCAGTTCTTC.

The V gene is TRBV12-3 or TRBV12-4, the J gene TRBJ1-5, with D possibly TRBD1 on 6 matching bases. Trimming took 5 bases from V and 9 from J, leaving 23 bases between them. The CDR3 is 16 amino acids. This chain's CDR3 is CASSPPGRGGSGPQHF. CDR3 nucleotide sequence: TGTGCCAGCAGTCCTCCCGGACGAGGGGGGTCGGGGCCCCAGCATTTT.

The chain recombines TRBV7-2 with TRBJ2-2, with a weak D call TRBD2 (5 bases). CDR3 length equals 17 residues. Deletions cut 0 bases from V and 1 base from J, with 12 bases between. Germline CDR1 reads SGHTA; CDR2 reads FQGNSA. This CDR3 reads CASSLAIGLQNTGELFF. The CDR3 nucleotides read TGTGCCAGCAGCTTAGCGATAGGACTTCAGAACACCGGGGAGCTGTTTTTT.

V is TRBV18 and J is TRBJ1-2, with a weak D call TRBD1 (6 bases). Per the germline V gene, CDR1 is KGHSH and CDR2 is LQKENI. The CDR3 consists of 15 residues. V gave up 6 bases and J gave up 6 bases, with 20 bases separating them. CDR3 bases: TGTGCCAGCTCGCCTATCTCAACAGGGATCGATGGCTACACCTTC. This sequence encodes CASSPISTGIDGYTF.

V and J are TRBV11-2 and TRBJ2-7; D is unresolved. The CDR3 consists of 14 residues. The ends were cut back, 0 bases at V and 3 bases at J, with 9 bases in the middle. Germline V gene data show CDR1 as SGHAT and CDR2 as FQNNGV. The CDR3 DNA reads as TGTGCCAGCAGCTTAGAAGAGCTTAGCTACGAGCAGTACGTC. It translates to CASSLEELSYEQYV.

This chain joins TRBV6-2 or TRBV6-3 and TRBJ2-1; D is undetermined. The CDR3 length is 15 residues. CDR1 and CDR2 from the germline V gene are MNHEY and SVGEGT. With 2 bases removed from V and 5 bases from J, the gap between germline ends came to 13 bases. The CDR3 loop is CASSYRLSPDNEQFF. DNA of the CDR3: TGTGCCAGCAGTTACCGACTTAGTCCGGACAATGAGCAGTTCTTC.

The chain joins TRBV29-1 to TRBJ2-7, with unresolved D. This CDR3 is built from 13 residues. Trimming removed 2 bases at V and 9 bases at J, with 17 bases between. Germline V lookup: CDR1 SQVTM, CDR2 ANQGSEA. Here the CDR3 reads CSVEMTSGLGQYF. In DNA form, the CDR3 reads TGCAGCGTTGAAATGACGTCCGGTTTAGGGCAGTACTTC.